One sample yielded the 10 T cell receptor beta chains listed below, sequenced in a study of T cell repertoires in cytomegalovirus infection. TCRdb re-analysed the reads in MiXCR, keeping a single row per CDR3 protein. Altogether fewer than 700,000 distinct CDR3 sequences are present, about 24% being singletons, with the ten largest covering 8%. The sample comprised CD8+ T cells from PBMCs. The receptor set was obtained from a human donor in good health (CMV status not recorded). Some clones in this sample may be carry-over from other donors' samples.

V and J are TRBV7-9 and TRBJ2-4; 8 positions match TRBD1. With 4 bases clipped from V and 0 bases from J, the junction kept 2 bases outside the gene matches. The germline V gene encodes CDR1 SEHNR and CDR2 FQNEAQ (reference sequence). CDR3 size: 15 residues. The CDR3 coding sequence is TGTGCCAGCAGCTCGGACAGGGAAGCCAAAAACATTCAGTACTTC. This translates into CASSSDREAKNIQYF.

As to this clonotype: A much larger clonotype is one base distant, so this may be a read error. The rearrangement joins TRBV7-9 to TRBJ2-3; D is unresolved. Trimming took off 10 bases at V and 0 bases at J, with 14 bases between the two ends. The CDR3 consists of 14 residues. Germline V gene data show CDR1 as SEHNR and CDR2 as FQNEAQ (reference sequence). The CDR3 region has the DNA TGTGCCAACAAGCATGGTTATAGCACAGATACGCAGTATTTT. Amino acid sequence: CANKHGYSTDTQYF.

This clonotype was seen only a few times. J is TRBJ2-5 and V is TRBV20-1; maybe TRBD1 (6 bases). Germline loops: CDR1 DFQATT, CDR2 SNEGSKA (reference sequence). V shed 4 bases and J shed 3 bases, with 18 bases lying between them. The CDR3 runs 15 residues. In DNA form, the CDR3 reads TGCAGTGCTACTAGAGAGGGGGACGGGGAAGAGACCCAGTACTTC. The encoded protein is CSATREGDGEETQYF.

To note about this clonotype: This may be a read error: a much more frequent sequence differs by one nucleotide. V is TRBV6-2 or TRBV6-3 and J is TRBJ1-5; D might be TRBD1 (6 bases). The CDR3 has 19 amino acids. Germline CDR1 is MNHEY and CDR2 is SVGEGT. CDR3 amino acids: CASSYATGIRDYGNQPRHF. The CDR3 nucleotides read TGTGCCAGCAGTTACGCGACAGGTATTCGCGATTATGGCAATCAGCCCCGGCATTTT.

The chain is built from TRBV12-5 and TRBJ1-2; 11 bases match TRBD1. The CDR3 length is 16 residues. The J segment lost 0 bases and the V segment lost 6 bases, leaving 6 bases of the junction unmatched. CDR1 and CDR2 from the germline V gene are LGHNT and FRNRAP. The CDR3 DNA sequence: TGTGCTAGTGGCTGGGACAGGGGGTCAACTAACTATGGCTACACCTTC. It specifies CASGWDRGSTNYGYTF.

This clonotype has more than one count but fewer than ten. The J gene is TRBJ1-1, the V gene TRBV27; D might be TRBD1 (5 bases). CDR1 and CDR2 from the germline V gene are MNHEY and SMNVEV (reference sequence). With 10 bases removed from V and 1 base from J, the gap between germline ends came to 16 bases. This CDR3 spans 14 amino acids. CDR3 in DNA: TGTGCCATAAGAGAGGGGTTAGAGAACACTGAAGCTTTCTTT. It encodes CAIREGLENTEAFF.

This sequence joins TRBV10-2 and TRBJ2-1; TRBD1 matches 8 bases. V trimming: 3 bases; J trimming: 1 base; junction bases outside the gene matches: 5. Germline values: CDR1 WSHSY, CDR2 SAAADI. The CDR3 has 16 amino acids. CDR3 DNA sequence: TGCGCCAGCAGTGATTTTTGGACAGGGTCCTACAATGAGCAGTTCTTC. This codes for CASSDFWTGSYNEQFF.

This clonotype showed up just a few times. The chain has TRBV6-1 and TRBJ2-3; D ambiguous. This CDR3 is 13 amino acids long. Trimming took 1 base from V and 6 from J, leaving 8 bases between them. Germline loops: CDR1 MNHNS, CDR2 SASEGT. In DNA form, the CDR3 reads TGTGCCAGCAGTGAAGTGTACTTGGATACGCAGTATTTT. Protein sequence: CASSEVYLDTQYF.

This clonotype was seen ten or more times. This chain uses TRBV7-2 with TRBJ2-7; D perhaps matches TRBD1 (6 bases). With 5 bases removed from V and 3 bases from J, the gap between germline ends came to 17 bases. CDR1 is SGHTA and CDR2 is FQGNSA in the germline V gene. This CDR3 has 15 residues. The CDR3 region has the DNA TGTGCCAGCAGCCCCGTAACAGGGAGATTCTACGAGCAGTACTTC. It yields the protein CASSPVTGRFYEQYF.

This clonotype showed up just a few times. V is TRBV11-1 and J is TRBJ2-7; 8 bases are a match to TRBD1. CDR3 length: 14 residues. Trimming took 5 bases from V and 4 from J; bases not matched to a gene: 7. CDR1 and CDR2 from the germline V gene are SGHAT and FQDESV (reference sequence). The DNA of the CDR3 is TGTGCCAGCAGCCTCGGCAGGGGGCATTACGAGCAGTACTTC. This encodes CASSLGRGHYEQYF.